These T cell receptor beta chains were read from a single sample in a study of blood T cell repertoires in COVID-19. Profiling relied on immunoSEQ multiplex PCR, and the TCRdb table lists in-frame clones only, not all of them. The data contain approximately 150,000 clones, under 85% of them singletons. Sequenced sample: peripheral blood. The receptor source for this set is a man between 65 and 80 years old who had recovered from COVID-19. CDR3s include the opening cysteine and the closing phenylalanine or tryptophan. D genes are given only for firm matches. The size of a clone is reported for some rows only, either as once, few or many, or as a class for expanded clones.

v_gene	d_gene	abundance	j_gene	CDR3aa	CDR3nt
TRBV20-1	TRBD1	NA	TRBJ2-7	CSASPGQVDEQYF	TGCAGTGCTAGTCCCGGACAGGTGGACGAGCAGTACTTC
TRBV5-1	NA	NA	TRBJ2-7	CASSLGSGAGEQYF	TGCGCCAGCAGCCTCGGTAGCGGAGCAGGGGAGCAGTACTTC
TRBV20-1	NA	once	TRBJ1-2	CSTKNRELNTF	TGCAGTACCAAAAACAGGGAGTTGAACACCTTC
TRBV6-5	NA	NA	TRBJ1-6	CASSYGPPGKSPLHF	TGTGCCAGCAGTTACGGGCCTCCGGGGAAATCACCCCTCCACTTT
TRBV27	NA	once	TRBJ2-1	CASSFVGAYNEQFF	TGTGCCAGCAGTTTTGTCGGAGCCTACAATGAGCAGTTCTTC
TRBV7-2	TRBD2	once	TRBJ2-7	CASTTIIAGFYEQYF	TGTGCCAGTACCACAATAATAGCGGGTTTCTACGAGCAGTACTTC
TRBV3-1/TRBV3-2	NA	few	TRBJ1-4	CASSQNAPGQGEKLFF	TGTGCCAGCAGCCAAAACGCGCCCGGCCAGGGAGAAAAACTGTTTTTT
TRBV6-6	NA	many	TRBJ2-7	CASSLTGGEQYF	TGTGCCAGCAGTTTAACCGGGGGCGAGCAGTACTTC
TRBV19	NA	few	TRBJ1-4	CASARGAGTGKLFF	TGTGCCAGTGCCCGGGGGGCAGGGACGGGAAAACTGTTTTTT
TRBV28	NA	NA	TRBJ1-2	CASSPPGQLNYGYTF	TGTGCCAGCAGTCCGCCGGGACAACTTAACTATGGCTACACCTTC
TRBV5-1	NA	NA	TRBJ2-5	CASSLFPQETQYF	TGCGCCAGCAGCTTGTTCCCTCAAGAGACCCAGTACTTC
TRBV4-1	NA	NA	TRBJ1-4	CASSPKNEVRSEKLFF	TGCGCCAGCAGCCCAAAGAACGAAGTGAGAAGTGAAAAACTGTTTTTT
TRBV2	NA	few	TRBJ1-2	CASNAQSSGYTF	TGTGCCAGCAACGCCCAGTCTAGTGGCTACACCTTC
TRBV3-1/TRBV3-2	NA	NA	TRBJ2-7	CASSQDGGLSYEQYF	TGTGCCAGCAGCCAAGATGGCGGACTCTCCTACGAGCAGTACTTC
TRBV2	NA	NA	TRBJ2-7	CASSESQGWQYF	TGTGCCAGCAGTGAATCCCAGGGATGGCAGTACTTC
TRBV7-2	TRBD1	NA	TRBJ2-5	CASSPGQFQETQYF	TGTGCCAGCAGCCCGGGACAGTTTCAAGAGACCCAGTACTTC
TRBV7-9	TRBD1	NA	TRBJ1-2	CASSFFPDRGGTYGYTF	TGTGCCAGCAGCTTCTTTCCGGACAGGGGGGGAACCTATGGCTACACCTTC
TRBV7-6	TRBD1	NA	TRBJ2-7	CASSLGVGQGAREQYF	TGTGCCAGCAGCTTAGGGGTGGGACAGGGGGCACGCGAGCAGTACTTC
TRBV19	NA	NA	TRBJ2-5	CASSPLGRANQETQYF	TGTGCCAGTAGTCCCTTGGGCAGGGCGAACCAAGAGACCCAGTACTTC
TRBV28	TRBD1	NA	TRBJ1-2	CASSIGTGEGYTF	TGTGCCAGCAGTATTGGGACAGGGGAAGGCTACACCTTC
TRBV10-2	TRBD2	NA	TRBJ2-1	CASRGREGDYNEQFF	TGCGCCAGCAGAGGGCGGGAGGGAGACTACAATGAGCAGTTCTTC
TRBV24-1	NA	NA	TRBJ2-3	CATQGGVTDTQYF	TGTGCCACCCAGGGGGGTGTCACAGATACGCAGTATTTT
TRBV19	NA	NA	TRBJ1-4	CASSMRRQANEKLFF	TGTGCCAGTAGTATGCGACGACAGGCTAATGAAAAACTGTTTTTT
TRBV2	NA	NA	TRBJ2-2	CASRASRLSGELFF	TGTGCCAGCAGGGCTAGCCGACTGTCCGGGGAGCTGTTTTTT
TRBV4-3	TRBD2	NA	TRBJ2-3	CASSQGPPGLAGRDTQYF	TGCGCCAGCAGCCAAGGCCCCCCTGGACTAGCGGGACGAGATACGCAGTATTTT
TRBV5-1	NA	NA	TRBJ1-2	CASSLFQGYGYTF	TGCGCCAGCAGCTTGTTCCAGGGATATGGCTACACCTTC
TRBV19	TRBD1	once	TRBJ2-1	CASSYRGSSYNEQFF	TGTGCCAGTAGCTACAGGGGGAGCTCCTACAATGAGCAGTTCTTC
TRBV7-2	NA	NA	TRBJ2-1	CASSPVAGEQFF	TGTGCCAGCAGCCCTGTCGCGGGTGAGCAGTTCTTC
TRBV14	TRBD2	once	TRBJ2-3	CASSPRTSGLYTDTQYF	TGTGCCAGCAGCCCCCGGACTAGCGGGTTATACACAGATACGCAGTATTTT
TRBV18	NA	NA	TRBJ2-4	CASSPGTAGDIQYF	TGTGCCAGCTCCCCCGGGACAGCGGGGGACATTCAGTACTTC
TRBV27	TRBD1	NA	TRBJ2-7	CASSPRTGEGYEQYF	TGTGCCAGCAGTCCCCGGACAGGGGAGGGATACGAGCAGTACTTC
TRBV6-6	TRBD1	NA	TRBJ2-1	CASKGTGTYNEQFF	TGTGCCAGCAAGGGGACAGGGACCTACAATGAGCAGTTCTTC
TRBV4-1	TRBD1	NA	TRBJ2-7	CASSQARDRADEQYF	TGCGCCAGCAGCCAAGCCCGGGACAGGGCCGACGAGCAGTACTTC
TRBV5-4	NA	NA	TRBJ2-5	CASSLARQGGETQYF	TGTGCCAGCAGCTTGGCCAGGCAGGGTGGGGAGACCCAGTACTTC
TRBV7-2	TRBD2	NA	TRBJ2-5	CASSLVGSGGQETQYF	TGTGCCAGCAGCTTAGTCGGCTCGGGAGGACAAGAGACCCAGTACTTC
TRBV5-4	NA	NA	TRBJ2-1	CASSPRGGSSYNEQFF	TGTGCCAGCAGTCCTCGTGGGGGGAGCTCCTACAATGAGCAGTTCTTC
TRBV19	NA	NA	TRBJ2-7	CASSIEDRLDGQYF	TGTGCCAGTAGTATTGAGGATCGTTTAGATGGGCAGTACTTC
TRBV19	NA	NA	TRBJ2-2	CASSSTGELFF	TGTGCCAGTAGCTCCACCGGGGAGCTGTTTTTT
TRBV6-4	NA	NA	TRBJ2-1	CASSDGGGPVNEQFF	TGTGCCAGCAGTGACGGAGGGGGCCCGGTCAATGAGCAGTTCTTC
TRBV27	NA	NA	TRBJ2-2	CASSSFNTGELFF	TGTGCCAGCAGTTCCTTTAACACCGGGGAGCTGTTTTTT
TRBV4-1	TRBD2	NA	TRBJ2-1	CASSQAGTSGGNEQFF	TGCGCCAGCAGCCAAGCTGGGACTAGCGGGGGCAATGAGCAGTTCTTC
TRBV6-2/TRBV6-3	NA	NA	TRBJ1-2	CASSYEGTGGYTF	TGTGCCAGCAGTTACGAGGGAACGGGTGGCTACACCTTC
TRBV29-1	NA	once	TRBJ1-5	CSVAQDTGGDQPQHF	TGCAGCGTTGCCCAGGACACGGGAGGCGATCAGCCCCAGCATTTT
TRBV18	NA	medium-sized	TRBJ2-4	CASSPLGVRKVAKNIQYF	TGTGCCAGCTCACCTCTTGGCGTGAGGAAAGTAGCCAAAAACATTCAGTACTTC
TRBV29-1	TRBD2	NA	TRBJ2-1	CSARTSRFNNEQFF	TGCAGCGCCAGGACTAGCCGTTTCAACAATGAGCAGTTCTTC
TRBV10-3	TRBD1	NA	TRBJ2-7	CAISRDSLEQYF	TGTGCCATCAGCCGGGACAGTTTGGAGCAGTACTTC
TRBV5-1	TRBD2	NA	TRBJ2-1	CASSLSGPGLAISYNEQFF	TGCGCCAGCAGCTTGTCTGGGCCGGGACTAGCGATTTCCTACAATGAGCAGTTCTTC
TRBV5-1	TRBD1	NA	TRBJ2-1	CASSIQGEPYNEQFF	TGCGCCAGCAGCATACAGGGGGAACCCTACAATGAGCAGTTCTTC
TRBV7-3	TRBD2	NA	TRBJ2-3	CASSLRLAGQGGDTQYF	TGTGCCAGCAGCTTAAGACTAGCGGGGCAGGGAGGAGATACGCAGTATTTT
TRBV6-1	NA	NA	TRBJ2-7	CASSEGTTIYEQYF	TGTGCCAGCAGTGAAGGGACAACTATCTACGAGCAGTACTTC
TRBV6-2/TRBV6-3	TRBD1	NA	TRBJ1-2	CASSRTGQGFYGYTF	TGTGCCAGCAGTCGCACGGGACAGGGGTTCTATGGCTACACCTTC
TRBV11-2	TRBD2	NA	TRBJ2-3	CASSLGGTSGRITDTQYF	TGTGCCAGCAGCTTAGGGGGGACTAGCGGGAGGATCACAGATACGCAGTATTTT
TRBV5-8	NA	NA	TRBJ1-5	CASSFRGSGSNQPQHF	TGTGCCAGCAGCTTCCGGGGAAGCGGCAGCAATCAGCCCCAGCATTTT
TRBV28	NA	NA	TRBJ2-3	CASSFTGPDTQYF	TGTGCCAGCAGTTTCACAGGGCCAGATACGCAGTATTTT
TRBV28	TRBD1	NA	TRBJ1-2	CASRPGTGAFYGYTF	TGTGCCAGCAGACCCGGGACAGGAGCCTTCTATGGCTACACCTTC
TRBV6-4	TRBD2	NA	TRBJ2-1	CASSGQAGGRYNEQFF	TGTGCCAGCAGTGGTCAAGCGGGAGGGAGGTACAATGAGCAGTTCTTC
TRBV10-1	NA	NA	TRBJ2-1	CASSAGSSYNEQFF	TGCGCCAGCAGTGCGGGGAGCTCCTACAATGAGCAGTTCTTC
TRBV7-2	NA	NA	TRBJ2-1	CASSLAGGANEQFF	TGTGCCAGCAGCTTAGCGGGAGGAGCAAATGAGCAGTTCTTC
TRBV14	NA	NA	TRBJ2-3	CASSQFSVSDTQYF	TGTGCCAGCAGCCAATTTAGCGTATCAGATACGCAGTATTTT
TRBV19	NA	once	TRBJ2-7	CASSIAVREDYEQYF	TGTGCCAGTAGTATAGCTGTCAGGGAGGACTACGAGCAGTACTTC